The T cell receptor (beta chain) under discussion was sequenced for a study of blood T cell repertoires in COVID-19. Across the study: T cells, B-cell-depleted T cells, or PBMCs provided the cDNA or gDNA that served as material.

Sequenced by immunoSEQ multiplex PCR; TCRdb stores in-frame clones only, minus some. This sample yields fewer than 250,000 clones, of which around nine tenths are seen a single time; 3% belongs to the top ten. The CDR3 length is 14 residues. V shed 7 bases, J shed 2 bases, and the junction held 7 bases outside the gene matches. CDR1 and CDR2 (germline): MNHEY, SVGAGI. The sequence was collected from a man between 60 and 70 years old with acute or convalescent COVID-19. The V and J genes are TRBV6-5 and TRBJ2-7; 8 nucleotides align to TRBD1. Specimen: peripheral blood. As DNA, the CDR3 is TGTGCCAGCACATCGGGACAGGCTCCCTACGAGCAGTACTTC. It codes for CASTSGQAPYEQYF.